A selection of T cell receptor beta chains follows, all from one sample in a study of shared clonotypes between healthy human individuals. TCRdb's copy holds only in-frame clones and misses some; the assay was immunoSEQ multiplex PCR. The sample has under 2.5 million clones, 85% to 95% seen once. The sequenced sample was naive CD4+ T cells from PBMCs. These receptor sequences come from a man younger than 35 in good health. Some clones in this sample may be carry-over from other donors' samples. Each CDR3 is given with its conserved first and last residue. D genes are given only for firm matches. A row's size may be missing; if present it is once, few, many or a size class.

V	size	J	D	DNA	CDR3
TRBV18	.	TRBJ1-1	TRBD1	TGTGCCAGCTCACTCCTCACGGGACAGGCGACTAACACTGAAGCTTTCTTT	CASSLLTGQATNTEAFF
TRBV27	once	TRBJ2-4	.	TGTGCCAGCTGGGGACGGTCCCAAAACATTCAGTACTTC	CASWGRSQNIQYF
TRBV11-2	.	TRBJ2-3	TRBD2	TGTGCCAGCAGCTTAGTTAATAGCGGGCCTGGGGATACGCAGTATTTT	CASSLVNSGPGDTQYF
TRBV28	.	TRBJ2-1	.	TGTGCCAGCAGTTCAATAGGACTAACCGGCGATGAGCAGTTCTTC	CASSSIGLTGDEQFF
TRBV6-1	.	TRBJ2-2	TRBD1	TGTGCCAGCCCCCCGGGACAGGGTTTCACCGGGGAGCTGTTTTTT	CASPPGQGFTGELFF
TRBV5-1	.	TRBJ1-2	TRBD1	TGCGCCAGCAGCTTGTCCCAGGGGGAAGTTGAAGGCTACACCTTC	CASSLSQGEVEGYTF
TRBV27	.	TRBJ2-1	.	TGTGCCAGCAGTTTATCGAAGGGGGGGGCGACCTACAATGAGCAGTTCTTC	CASSLSKGGATYNEQFF
TRBV18	.	TRBJ1-1	.	TGTGCCAGCTCACCAACAGGCCCTACTGCGGACACTGAAGCTTTCTTT	CASSPTGPTADTEAFF
TRBV14	.	TRBJ2-1	.	TGTGCCAGCAGGCGAACGGGACACTCACCCGGTGAGCAGTTCTTC	CASRRTGHSPGEQFF
TRBV10-3	few	TRBJ1-1	.	TGTGCCATCAGTGAGCAGGGGATGAACACTGAAGCTTTCTTT	CAISEQGMNTEAFF
TRBV6-6	.	TRBJ2-4	.	TGTGCCAGCAACGAGGCCAAAAACATTCAGTACTTC	CASNEAKNIQYF
TRBV4-3	.	TRBJ1-1	.	TGCGCCAGCAGCCCCAACAGGGTCTCTGAAGCTTTCTTT	CASSPNRVSEAFF
TRBV5-4	.	TRBJ1-1	TRBD1	TGTGCCAGCAGCTCGGCGGGGACAGGGGGAACTGAAGCTTTCTTT	CASSSAGTGGTEAFF
TRBV9	.	TRBJ2-7	TRBD1	TGTGCCAGCAGCACCGGGACAGGGGGCGAACCATCCGAGCAGTACTTC	CASSTGTGGEPSEQYF
TRBV4-3	.	TRBJ2-7	TRBD2	TGCGCCAGCAGCCAGCTGACTAGCGGGTTCTACGAGCAGTACTTC	CASSQLTSGFYEQYF
TRBV6-6	.	TRBJ1-3	.	TGTGCCAGCAGTTTCCCCCCCCTTTCGGCCACCATATATTTT	CASSFPPLSATIYF
TRBV7-8	.	TRBJ1-1	.	TGTGCCAGCAGCTTTAGTGTCGGCAACCTGAACACTGAAGCTTTCTTT	CASSFSVGNLNTEAFF
TRBV7-2	.	TRBJ1-1	.	TGTGCCAGCACCCCCACAGCGAACACTGAAGCTTTCTTT	CASTPTANTEAFF
TRBV23-1	.	TRBJ1-1	.	TGCGCCAGCAGTCAACACCTGTCCAGTGAAGCTTTCTTT	CASSQHLSSEAFF
TRBV20-1	.	TRBJ2-7	.	TGCAGTGCCGGAACTAGCTCCGAGCAGTACTTC	CSAGTSSEQYF
TRBV11-1	.	TRBJ2-7	.	TGTGCCAGCAGCGAGCGCAGGGGTTCGCACGAGCAGTACTTC	CASSERRGSHEQYF
TRBV29-1	once	TRBJ2-3	TRBD2	TGCAGCCTTACGCCCAGCGGGAGGGCCTTAGATACGCAGTATTTT	CSLTPSGRALDTQYF
TRBV5-4	.	TRBJ1-1	.	TGTGCCAGCAGCTTGGGGGGGGGAGCCAACCAATTGAACACTGAAGCTTTCTTT	CASSLGGGANQLNTEAFF
TRBV7-9	.	TRBJ2-1	.	TGTGCCAGCAGCTTTTTGATTGGGCGATACAATGAGCAGTTCTTC	CASSFLIGRYNEQFF
TRBV4-3	.	TRBJ2-7	.	TGCGCCAGCAGCCAAGGTTCCACCGGGGCCTACGAGCAGTACTTC	CASSQGSTGAYEQYF
TRBV7-3	.	TRBJ2-1	.	TGTGCCAGCAGCTTAAGGGGCGGGCGGGGCAATGAGCAGTTCTTC	CASSLRGGRGNEQFF
TRBV7-2	.	TRBJ2-7	TRBD2	TGTGCCAGCAGCTTGACCCTAGCGGGCCGCACAGACTACGAGCAGTACTTC	CASSLTLAGRTDYEQYF
TRBV20-1	.	TRBJ2-1	.	TGCAGTGCATTGGACAAGAATGAGCAGTTCTTC	CSALDKNEQFF
TRBV6-5	.	TRBJ2-3	TRBD2	TGTGCCAGCAGTTCCGGCGGGAGCTTCACAGATACGCAGTATTTT	CASSSGGSFTDTQYF
TRBV27	.	TRBJ2-5	.	TGTGCCAGCAGACGTTATGGAGTCCAAGAGACCCAGTACTTC	CASRRYGVQETQYF
TRBV28	.	TRBJ1-2	.	TGTGCCAGCAGCTCAACCACTCGCGGCTACACCTTC	CASSSTTRGYTF
TRBV5-1	.	TRBJ1-2	.	TGCGCCAGCAGCTTGGATCGGGGGGGACAACTCATTGTCTTC	CASSLDRGGQLIVF
TRBV7-2	.	TRBJ2-5	.	TGTGCCAGCAGCTTAGTCTCCAGGGGCCGGGAGACCCAGTACTTC	CASSLVSRGRETQYF
TRBV7-2	.	TRBJ2-7	TRBD2	TGTGCCAGCAGCTCGGGACTAGCGGGAGGGGGTGAGCAGTACTTC	CASSSGLAGGGEQYF
TRBV5-4	.	TRBJ2-2	TRBD2	TGTGCCAGCAGCTTGGGACTAGCGGACACCGGGGAGCTGTTTTTT	CASSLGLADTGELFF
TRBV4-2	.	TRBJ2-1	.	TGTGCCAGCAGCCAAGTGGGGCAGGGACACAATGAGCAGTTCTTC	CASSQVGQGHNEQFF
TRBV28	.	TRBJ1-1	.	TGTGCCAGCAGTGCGTCCCAGATCCAGGTTTCGGGCACTGAAGCTTTCTTT	CASSASQIQVSGTEAFF